This T cell receptor (beta chain) was profiled in a study of OX40 agonist ivuxolimab in advanced cancers. Study background: Among those treated, three patients had partial responses, one with hepatocellular carcinoma and two with cutaneous melanoma. The study, taken as a whole, reports: Both CD4+ and CD8+ T cell populations in blood had undergone clonal expansion by week 6 at 0.1 to 3.0 mg/kg.

Germline CDR1 and CDR2: MNHNS and SASEGT. The CDR3 has 15 amino acids. Trimming left V 6 bases short and J 0 bases short, with 14 bases between. This clone was detected only once. The antigen is undetermined. The protocol was immunoSEQ multiplex PCR, while the TCRdb copy is restricted to in-frame clones and leaves out a portion. The repertoire holds 60,000 to 70,000 clones, with approximately 90% as singletons. This chain links TRBV6-1 with TRBJ1-1; tentative D call: TRBD1 (6 bases). The material sequenced was CD4+ or CD8+ T cells sorted from blood, taken in a trial of the OX40 agonist ivuxolimab. This receptor was taken from an adult with an advanced solid tumor such as melanoma, head and neck, liver or kidney cancer. DNA for the CDR3: TGTGCCAGCAGGGCCACAGGGACGTTGAACACTGAAGCTTTCTTT. This translates into CASRATGTLNTEAFF.